This TCR beta chain derives from a study of post-analysis software for immune sequencing data. This clonotype was seen repeatedly, ten times or more. Its antigen is not identified. CDR3 length equals 12 residues. Trimming shortened V by 4 bases and J by 4 bases, and 9 bases separated the two germline ends. The germline CDR1 and CDR2 sequences are SGHRS and YFSETQ. The TCR beta cDNA libraries contained unique molecular identifiers. MiXCR was run by TCRdb on the PCR reads, yielding one entry per CDR3 protein. Of a few hundred thousand distinct CDR3 sequences in the sample, 35% to 45% were seen once. Study-wide results and caveats: F-measure co-clustering was strong for batch-matched samples. Five or six TRBV segments, TRBV5-6, TRBV5-1 and TRBV20-1 among them, were found more frequent in patients than controls.

The TCR originated in a girl aged 2 to 10 with multiple sclerosis. This sequence joins TRBV5-1 and TRBJ2-7; no clear D gene. The specimen was blood. The CDR3 sequence: CASSLPSYEQYF. The CDR3 DNA reads TGCGCCAGCAGCCTTCCCTCTTACGAGCAGTACTTC.